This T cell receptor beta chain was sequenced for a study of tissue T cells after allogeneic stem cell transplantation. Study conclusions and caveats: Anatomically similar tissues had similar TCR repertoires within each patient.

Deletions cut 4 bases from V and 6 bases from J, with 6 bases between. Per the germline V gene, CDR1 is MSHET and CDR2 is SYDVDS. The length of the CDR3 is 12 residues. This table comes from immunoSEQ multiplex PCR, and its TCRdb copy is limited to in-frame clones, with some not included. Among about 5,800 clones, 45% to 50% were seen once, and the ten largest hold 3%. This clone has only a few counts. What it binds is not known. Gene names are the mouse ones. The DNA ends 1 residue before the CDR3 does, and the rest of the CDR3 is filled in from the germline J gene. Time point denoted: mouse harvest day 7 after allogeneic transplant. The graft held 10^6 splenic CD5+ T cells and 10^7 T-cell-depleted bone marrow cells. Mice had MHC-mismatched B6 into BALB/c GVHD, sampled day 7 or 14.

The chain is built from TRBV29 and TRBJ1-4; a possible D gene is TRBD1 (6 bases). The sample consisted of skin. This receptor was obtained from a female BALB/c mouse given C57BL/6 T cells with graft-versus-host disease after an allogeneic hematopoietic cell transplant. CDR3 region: CASSSGDERLFF. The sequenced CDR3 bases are TGTGCTAGCAGTTCAGGGGACGAAAGATTATTT. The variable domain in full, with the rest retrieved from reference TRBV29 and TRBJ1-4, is DMKVTQMPRYLIKRMGENVLLECGQDMSHETMYWYRQDPGLGLQLIYISYDVDSNSEGDIPKGYRVSRKKREHFSLILDSAKTNQTSVYFCASSSGDERLFFGHGTKLSVL.